This T cell receptor beta chain was observed in a study of blood T cell repertoires in COVID-19. Background on the study: Specimens from acute and convalescent COVID-19 originated in the United States, Italy and Spain.

The data were produced by immunoSEQ multiplex PCR, yet TCRdb's version contains in-frame clones alone and is incomplete. The sample records 110,000 to 150,000 clones, around 80% being singletons. Germline V gene data show CDR1 as MDHEN and CDR2 as SYDVKM. The CDR3 is 13 residues long. V was clipped by 2 bases and J by 1 base, with 5 bases between them. Allocation to cohorts depended on clinical history reported by the participants. The rearrangement joins TRBV28 to TRBJ1-1; maybe TRBD1 (5 bases). The receptor was derived from a woman between 45 and 60 years old who had recovered from COVID-19. The sequenced material came from PBMCs or T cells enriched from blood (not recorded which). As DNA, the CDR3 is TGTGCCAGCAGTTTAGACAGGAACACTGAAGCTTTCTTT. Translation: CASSLDRNTEAFF.